This T cell receptor (beta chain) was observed in a study of blood T cell repertoires in COVID-19. For the study at large: COVID-19 samples, acute and convalescent, were from the United States, Italy and Spain.

Source study methods: Estimated nucleated cell counts came from reference gene primer amplification. The table came from immunoSEQ multiplex PCR; TCRdb's copy has only in-frame clones and leaves some out. From that table come the V and J calls and clone size; the DNA was used to work out D and trimming. Here the sample spans 200,000 to 250,000 clones, more than 80% being singletons. The CDR3 has 14 residues. CDR1 is MNHEY, CDR2 SVGAGI, per germline. The V segment lost 5 bases and the J segment 7 bases; nucleotides outside the gene matches: 6. J is TRBJ1-4 and V is TRBV6-5, with TRBD1 matching over 8 bases. Specimen: peripheral blood. The clonotype originates from a woman of 80 years or more with COVID-19, enrolled during active disease. CDR3 loop: CASSRQGLGEKLFF. The CDR3 DNA follows: TGTGCCAGCAGTCGACAGGGGCTGGGTGAAAAACTGTTTTTT.